This is a list of T cell receptor beta chains from one sample in a study of blood T cell repertoires in COVID-19. This table comes from immunoSEQ multiplex PCR, and its TCRdb copy is limited to in-frame clones, with some not included. This table holds 63,000 or so clones, around 82% found once. The specimen was peripheral blood. These receptors were taken from a man at least 80 years old with active COVID-19. The CDR3 runs from the conserved cysteine through the conserved F or W.

J gene,V gene,CDR3 protein
TRBJ1-6,TRBV7-2,CASSTNSQSDLHF
TRBJ2-7,TRBV18,CASSRDREYEQYF
TRBJ2-2,TRBV3-1/TRBV3-2,CASSLAVGLIGELFF
TRBJ2-1,TRBV15,CATSRDSVTSGLNEQFF
TRBJ1-1,TRBV3-1/TRBV3-2,CASSQDGSGPETEAFF
TRBJ2-1,TRBV4-1,CASSQTLAGTTRYNEQFF
TRBJ2-7,TRBV3-1/TRBV3-2,CASSSGTGATSSYEQYF
TRBJ2-3,TRBV6-1,CASSEPPISTDTQYF
TRBJ1-2,TRBV20-1,CSAPIVGYTF
TRBJ2-1,TRBV7-2,CASSLEGRGYNEQFF
TRBJ1-3,TRBV28,CASSATGNTIYF
TRBJ1-1,TRBV7-9,CASSPTPTGATEAFF
TRBJ1-1,TRBV7-7,CASSFITRGRAMNTEAFF
TRBJ2-1,TRBV5-1,CASSLGYDSNEQFF
TRBJ2-5,TRBV27,CASARGYQETQYF
TRBJ2-7,TRBV19,CASRSIDRGEYEQYF
TRBJ1-5,TRBV19,CAVTGTGGNQPQHF
TRBJ1-6,TRBV12-3/TRBV12-4,CASSLPGSPLHF
TRBJ2-1,TRBV20-1,CSALQSEQFF
TRBJ2-7,TRBV4-3,CASSRTSGSISSYEQYF
TRBJ1-1,TRBV4-1,CASSQVLPDRNTEAFF
TRBJ2-6,TRBV29-1,CSVQVANVLTF
TRBJ2-7,TRBV3-1/TRBV3-2,CASSPGPSYEQYF
TRBJ1-1,TRBV7-3,CASSSDSNTEAFF
TRBJ2-5,TRBV4-2,CASSQGGFGETQYF
TRBJ2-7,TRBV11-3,CASSLGPGKDYEQYF
TRBJ2-7,TRBV6-6,CASRELAGDREQYF
TRBJ2-7,TRBV6-5,CASSSTGGVLYEQYF
TRBJ2-3,TRBV7-3,CASSRRASGIADTQYF
TRBJ2-4,TRBV2,CASSEVLAGLAKNIQYF
TRBJ2-5,TRBV9,CASSESPTSGGRETQYF
TRBJ2-2,TRBV28,CASSLIGGPNPNTGELFF
TRBJ2-5,TRBV7-9,CASSPFGGTSGSAGETQYF
TRBJ2-4,TRBV7-8,CASSLSSGGNQYF
TRBJ1-5,TRBV19,CASSIRGAGNQPQHF
TRBJ2-3,TRBV7-2,CASSQGQTDTQYF
TRBJ2-3,TRBV27,CASSLASGRVRSTDTQYF
TRBJ1-2,TRBV18,CASSADRGQVYGYTF
TRBJ1-5,TRBV19,CASSRTGAGNQPQHF
TRBJ1-3,TRBV2,CASIRGIGNTIYF
TRBJ2-5,TRBV4-2,CASSQTAGGRETQYF
TRBJ2-3,TRBV20-1,CSASSSPQMDTQYF
TRBJ2-5,TRBV18,CASSEQQGSGETQYF
TRBJ2-2,TRBV5-4,CASSFAGLNTGELFF
TRBJ1-2,TRBV3-1/TRBV3-2,CASSHEERSKTF
TRBJ2-6,TRBV27,CASSFRTSGANVLTF
TRBJ1-6,TRBV18,CASSPNEGSPLHF
TRBJ1-1,TRBV27,CASSLGVSTEAFF
TRBJ1-5,TRBV18,CASSPSNSQVSPQHF
TRBJ1-1,TRBV6-5,CASSYSDRGRAEAFF
TRBJ1-5,TRBV10-3,CAISAGLGRVGNQPQHF
TRBJ1-4,TRBV7-9,CASSVAGTENEKLFF
TRBJ1-6,TRBV6-5,CASSYMVQGHSPLHF
TRBJ2-1,TRBV20-1,CSASAGRRYNEQFF
TRBJ1-2,TRBV7-9,CASSLEIDSYGYTF
TRBJ2-5,TRBV9,CASSVAEGTGLETQYF
TRBJ2-7,TRBV5-1,CASSQGSTGLYEQYF
TRBJ2-1,TRBV9,CASSVSGSDYNEQFF
TRBJ2-1,TRBV5-1,CASSSAGTTGVTYNEQFF
TRBJ1-1,TRBV28,CATTRESDTEAFF